This T cell receptor (beta chain) is from a study of CD8 T cells in ankylosing spondylitis. The study, taken as a whole, reports: Matched ankylosing spondylitis synovial fluid reportedly showed significant enrichment of disease-linked clones. A TCR beta motif made of several highly homologous variants seemed typical of ankylosing spondylitis blood.

Libraries for TCR beta were made by quantitative 5'-RACE with molecular barcodes. In TCRdb, the 5' RACE reads were re-called with MiXCR into one record per CDR3 protein. The sample contains fewer than 200,000 distinct CDR3 sequences, about 18% of which appear only once. Trimming took off 3 bases at V and 7 bases at J, with 8 bases between the two ends. The CDR3 contains 11 residues. Per the germline V gene, CDR1 is SGHRS and CDR2 is YFSETQ. This clonotype was counted many times. Its antigen is unknown. This sequence joins TRBV5-1 and TRBJ2-7; D may be TRBD1 (6 bases). The sequenced sample was blood, either unsorted or a sorted T cell fraction (not recorded which). The receptor comes from a male donor under 30 with ankylosing spondylitis or in good health (not recorded which). The CDR3 loop is CASSSGTEQYF. The CDR3 DNA is TGCGCCAGCAGCTCGGGGACAGAGCAGTACTTC.